These 5 T cell receptor beta chains were all obtained from the same sample, sequenced in a study of human T cells and chemical hapten exposure. Each CDR3 protein is one row after TCRdb ran MiXCR on the RACE reads. The sample includes fewer than 500,000 distinct CDR3 sequences, roughly 4.8% of them seen just once. Documented time point: patch test 1, 2 weeks after DPC sensitization. Treatment meaning: therapeutic diphenylcyclopropenone sensitization with weekly scalp DPC. The input for sequencing was whole blood, taken in connection with sensitization to the hapten diphenylcyclopropenone (DPC). The receptors come from a woman aged 45 to 65 with alopecia areata. Some clones in this sample may be carry-over from other donors' samples.

The chain employs TRBV5-6 and TRBJ1-3; D perhaps matches TRBD1 (5 bases). Germline values: CDR1 SGHDT, CDR2 YYEEEE. The CDR3 extends over 16 amino acids. The V gene lost 2 bases and the J gene lost 2 bases, with 14 bases spanning the gap. The CDR3 loop is CASSFRLGATGNTIYF. DNA of the CDR3: TGTGCCAGCAGCTTCCGCCTTGGGGCAACTGGAAACACCATATATTTT.

This clonotype has a count of ten or more. J is TRBJ2-2 and V is TRBV4-1, with 7 bases fitting TRBD1. The germline CDR1 and CDR2 sequences are MGHRA and YSYEKL. CDR3 size: 15 residues. J lost 7 bases, V lost 4 bases, and 9 bases had no gene match. The CDR3 nucleotides are TGCGCCAGCAGCCCCCCGACAGGGTATGGCGGGGAGCTGTTTTTT. Translated, it gives CASSPPTGYGGELFF.

This clonotype turned up a few times. The rearrangement joins TRBV9 to TRBJ2-7, with a possible D match to TRBD1 (5 bases). With 3 bases removed from V and 5 bases from J, the gap between germline ends came to 15 bases. Germline V gene lookup returns CDR1 SGDLS and CDR2 YYNGEE. This CDR3 has 14 amino acids. The DNA for the CDR3 is TGTGCCAGCAGCGCCGGCCAGGGCACCAACGAGCAGTACTTC. It specifies CASSAGQGTNEQYF.

In the case of this clonotype: A much larger clone sits a single nucleotide away, making a read error possible. The chain is built from TRBV10-3 and TRBJ2-1; TRBD2 agrees at 13 bases. CDR1 is ENHRY, CDR2 SYGVKD, per germline. Germline trimming cut 5 bases from V and 7 bases from J; bases unmatched to any gene: 11. The CDR3 length is 17 residues. The CDR3 sequence: CAISSDPGLAGRNEQFF. The CDR3 DNA is TGTGCCATCAGTTCTGATCCGGGACTAGCGGGAAGAAATGAGCAGTTCTTC.

This clonotype was counted ten times or more. The chain has TRBV12-5 and TRBJ2-2; perhaps TRBD1 as D (5 bases). V lost 2 bases and J lost 5, with 12 bases in between. Germline CDR1 is LGHNT and CDR2 is FRNRAP. The CDR3 length is 15 residues. The CDR3 is CASGLLAGPTGELFF. Written as DNA, the CDR3 is TGTGCTAGTGGTTTGTTGGCAGGGCCGACCGGGGAGCTGTTTTTT.